This TCR beta chain is from a study of T cell responses to AZD1222 COVID-19 vaccine (dated by TCRdb to the early 2020s). About the study as a whole: AZD1222 recipients with second doses at about 4 weeks or about 12 weeks were pooled, because spike-specific TCR depth and breadth did not differ between schedules. TCR sequencing covered over 230 trial participants: 207 given two doses of AZD1222 and 26 given two doses of MenACWY control vaccine. Enrollment into the trials was organized by age into subgroups of 18-55, 56-69 and 70-plus years, and those subgroups contained roughly 150, 30 and 60 TCR-sequenced participants, respectively.

What the time point label conveys for this sample: baseline before first vaccination. Vaccinee samples came from UK trials COV001 and COV002, including a single-blind randomized controlled phase 2/3 trial of AZD1222 (ChAdOx1 nCoV-19) in healthy adults. For TCRbeta chain sequencing, PBMC samples were collected from trial participants at day 0 and at day 28 after the second dose. The CDR3 regions of human TCRbeta chains were subjected to immunosequencing. The authors processed their data as follows. TCRs in the repertoires were matched against a reference library of SARS-CoV-2-specific TCRs that had been generated with the MIRA antigen-specificity platform. Breadth was defined as the fraction of unique TCRs that were SARS-CoV-2-associated, and depth was defined as the fraction of total T cells that were SARS-CoV-2-associated. Using the MIRA data, each spike-specific TCR was assigned both to the spike region to which the TCR was reactive and to a CD4 or CD8 class. Log10-transformed breadth and depth values were compared by one-way ANOVA with Sidak's multiple comparisons tests. Imported from immuneACCESS, the table was reduced by TCRdb to in-frame sequences with V and J called. These copies leave out some clones; in studies compared against another copy, an unresolved V gene accounts for under half, and the cause of the remainder is not known. Clone size and the V and J calls come from that table; the DNA yielded D and trimming. The table for this sample lists approximately 100,000 clones; roughly 86% of them were counted only once. The ten largest clones capture about 1.4% of the sample.

Of note for this clone: It lacks a known antigen. No base qualities exist here, and no much larger clone lies one base off it.

What the research found in general, with its limitations: Most participants were white British and females outnumbered males, and the authors suggested that clonal diversity may have been underestimated. Vaccine-associated CD4 TCRs spanned the whole spike protein, with dominant responses in regions 160-218 and 743-854. Reportedly, almost half of the unique spike-specific TCRs recognized epitopes lying outside the regions that are mutated in the B.1.351 and B.1.1.7 variants. Only five or six AZD1222 recipients were SARS-CoV-2 seropositive at baseline, limiting conclusions about previously exposed vaccinees. The 56-69-year group was small, and its depth increase did not reach significance, likely because of low power. After two AZD1222 doses, both the breadth and the depth of spike-specific TCRs were significantly higher than at day 0 and than in MenACWY recipients. Because no day 14 peak-response samples were available, the repertoires could be characterized only after the peak T cell response.

Taken from cysteine to phenylalanine, the CDR3 has 15 residues. Left in the record is the CDR3 DNA by itself, 45 bases read in frame from the first base. Germline trimming: 4 bases from V, 1 base from J; junction bases outside gene matches: 6. CDR1 SGHRS and CDR2 YFSETQ are derived from the germline V gene. The input for sequencing was peripheral blood, taken on day 0 of AZD1222 vaccination. This TCR was sampled from an adult in good health. Recombination linked TRBV5-1 to TRBJ2-7; TRBD1 agrees with 9 junctional bases. The bases read TGCGCCAGCAGCCCGGAGGGGACAGGGTCCTACGAGCAGTACTTC. The resulting protein is CASSPEGTGSYEQYF.